A single TCR beta chain is shown here with its context. Enrollment of patients from Seattle took place during active infection, with longitudinal follow-up. How the authors handled the data: Nucleated cell number was recorded as an estimate derived from reference gene primer amplification. Produced via immunoSEQ multiplex PCR; TCRdb's table is partial and in-frame only. That table furnishes V, J and clone size, whereas the DNA furnished D and trimming. This sample has 150,000 or so clones, with roughly 85% found just once. This record belongs to a study of blood T cell repertoires in COVID-19. On the study more broadly: Donors in the United States, Italy and Spain gave samples during acute or convalescent COVID-19. In each case, the material was cDNA or gDNA derived from T cells, B-cell-depleted T cells, or PBMCs.

Trimming removed 6 bases at V and 1 base at J, with 12 bases between. The CDR3 totals 14 residues. Looked up from germline, CDR1 is MNHNY and CDR2 is SVGAGI (reference sequence). The V gene is TRBV6-6, the J gene TRBJ1-1, with D hard to call. This clonotype originated in a woman in her 50s with COVID-19, enrolled during active disease. The source material was peripheral blood. The DNA for the CDR3 is TGTGCCAGCAGCCCGGACGGGGAGAACACTGAAGCTTTCTTT. It yields the protein CASSPDGENTEAFF.